The 25 T cell receptor beta chains in this list originate from one sample, sequenced in a study of shared clonotypes between healthy human individuals. TCRdb keeps only in-frame clones here, not all; method: immunoSEQ multiplex PCR. In the table there are about 2 million clones, approximately 94% of which are singletons. CD45RO-negative CD8 cells positively selected for CCR7 made up the naive population, which excluded terminally differentiated effector memory CD45RA+ cells. Sequenced material: naive CD8+ T cells sorted from blood. Receptor source: a man between 18 and 35 years old in good health.

The CDR3 region has the DNA TGTGCCAGCAGCGTAGATAGGAGCCTAGCTCCGGACGAGCAGTACTTC. Its translation is CASSVDRSLAPDEQYF. The genes are TRBV9 and TRBJ2-7; tentative D call: TRBD2 (5 bases). Trimming shortened V by 0 bases and J by 5 bases, and 18 bases separated the two germline ends. Germline V CDR1 and CDR2: SGDLS, YYNGEE. The CDR3 runs 16 residues.

V usage is TRBV5-6 and J usage is TRBJ1-6; D gene uncertain. CDR1 is SGHDT, CDR2 YYEEEE, per germline. V dropped 1 base and J dropped 3 bases, with 14 bases sitting between them. CDR3 length equals 17 residues. CDR3 DNA: TGTGCCAGCAGCTTGCTCCTCACAGATAACTATAATTCACCCCTCCACTTT. It specifies CASSLLLTDNYNSPLHF.

This clone was seen a handful of times. This rearrangement joins TRBV29-1 to TRBJ1-2; maybe TRBD1 (5 bases). CDR3 length: 10 amino acids. The V end was cut by 7 bases, the J end by 10 bases, with 13 bases between. Germline lookup yields CDR1 SQVTM and CDR2 ANQGSEA. The CDR3 bases are TGCAGCGGATTCAGGGACTTCTACACCTTC. It yields the protein CSGFRDFYTF.

The chain links TRBV6-6 to TRBJ2-1; 7 bases agree with TRBD1. V shed 2 bases, J shed 2 bases, and the junction held 3 bases outside the gene matches. Germline CDR1 and CDR2: MNHNY and SVGAGI (reference sequence). There are 15 residues in the CDR3. CDR3 region: CASSYDRVTYNEQFF. CDR3 DNA: TGTGCCAGCAGTTACGACAGGGTGACCTACAATGAGCAGTTCTTC.

The chain uses TRBV28 and TRBJ2-5; D unresolved. The germline CDR1 and CDR2 sequences are MDHEN and SYDVKM. The CDR3 is 12 residues long. Trimming stripped 3 bases from V and 9 bases from J, with 11 bases between. The chain's CDR3 is CASSFQMLAQYF. The DNA of the CDR3 is TGTGCCAGCAGTTTCCAAATGCTGGCCCAGTACTTC. Full variable domain (outside the CDR3, taken from reference TRBV28 and TRBJ2-5): DVKVTQSSRYLVKRTGEKVFLECVQDMDHENMFWYRQDPGLGLRLIYFSYDVKMKEKGDIPEGYSVSREKKERFSLILESASTNQTSMYLCASSFQMLAQYFGPGTRLLVL.

The V call is TRBV6-4, the J call TRBJ2-7; D is ambiguous. This CDR3 is 14 amino acids long. V was pared by 6 bases and J by 3 bases, with 15 bases between. Per the germline V gene, CDR1 is MRHNA and CDR2 is SNTAGT. In DNA, the CDR3 is TGTGCCAGCAGGCTGTTGCTCTCCTTCTACGAGCAGTACTTC. Protein: CASRLLLSFYEQYF.

This clone was counted ten times or more. This chain connects TRBV7-6 to TRBJ2-7; 8 bases align to TRBD1. With 4 bases clipped from V and 5 bases from J, the junction kept 1 base outside the gene matches. The CDR3 spans 12 residues. The germline V gene encodes CDR1 SGHVS and CDR2 FNYEAQ. The CDR3 region has the DNA TGTGCCAGCAGCTGGGGACAGGACGAGCAGTACTTC. Translating it yields CASSWGQDEQYF.

Here the CDR3 DNA reads TGCAGCGCCATCGGTGGGGGGGATGGCTACACCTTC. Residues: CSAIGGGDGYTF. The chain combines TRBV29-1 with TRBJ1-2; TRBD1 might be the D (5 bases). Deletions cut 7 bases from V and 6 bases from J, with 15 bases between. Germline loops: CDR1 SQVTM, CDR2 ANQGSEA. This CDR3 is built from 12 residues.

The CDR3: CAWSLYVTSGTDTQYF. CDR3 nucleotides: TGTGCCTGGAGTTTGTACGTAACTAGCGGCACAGATACGCAGTATTTT. V gene TRBV30 combines with J gene TRBJ2-3; 7 nucleotides align to TRBD2. The CDR3 spans 16 residues. CDR1 GTSNPN and CDR2 SVGIG come from the germline V gene (reference sequence). Trimming removed 2 bases from V and 1 base from J; junction bases left unmatched: 9. The whole variable domain, remainder taken from reference TRBV30 and TRBJ2-3, is SQTIHQWPATLVQPVGSPLSLECTVEGTSNPNLYWYRQAAGRGLQLLFYSVGIGQISSEVPQNLSASRPQDRQFILSSKKLLLSDSGFYLCAWSLYVTSGTDTQYFGPGTRLTVL.

Only one count was recorded for this clone. The V gene is TRBV5-6, the J gene TRBJ2-5; unclear D gene. The CDR3 runs to 15 residues. In germline, CDR1 is SGHDT, CDR2 YYEEEE. The V and J ends lost 0 bases and 1 base respectively, with 10 bases between them. CDR3 bases: TGTGCCAGCAGCTTGGGGACGCACCCCCAAGAGACCCAGTACTTC. This gives the protein CASSLGTHPQETQYF.

This sequence joins TRBV10-1 and TRBJ1-1, with D perhaps TRBD1 (5 bases). The CDR3 totals 14 residues. Trimming took off 2 bases at V and 4 bases at J, with 11 bases between the two ends. Germline CDR1 is WNHNN and CDR2 is SYGVQD (reference sequence). In DNA form, the CDR3 reads TGCGCCAGCAGTGAGGGGGCTCTGGGCACTGAAGCTTTCTTT. Its translation: CASSEGALGTEAFF.

The J gene is TRBJ2-7, the V gene TRBV19; 8 nucleotides align to TRBD1. Germline CDR1 reads LNHDA; CDR2 reads SQIVND (reference sequence). The CDR3 contains 15 residues. Trimming at V came to 8 bases and at J to 4 bases, leaving 13 bases not matched to a gene. The DNA of the CDR3 is TGTGCCAGTTCCGCGGCCCCGGGACAGGTTTACGAGCAGTACTTC. It translates to CASSAAPGQVYEQYF. The full variable domain, its missing parts supplied by reference TRBV19 and TRBJ2-7, is DGGITQSPKYLFRKEGQNVTLSCEQNLNHDAMYWYRQDPGQGLRLIYYSQIVNDFQKGDIAEGYSVSREKKESFPLTVTSAQKNPTAFYLCASSAAPGQVYEQYFGPGTRLTVT.

Notes on this clone: In the same sample, other DNA sequences code for this CDR3. The CDR3 sequence: CASSLPLGDTQYF. The CDR3 DNA reads as TGTGCCAGCAGCTTACCCCTAGGTGATACGCAGTATTTT. This chain uses TRBV7-9 with TRBJ2-3; D not certain. Germline V gives CDR1 SEHNR, CDR2 FQNEAQ (reference sequence). V was shortened by 2 bases and J by 6 bases, with 9 bases between the two germline ends. This CDR3 is 13 amino acids long.

Turning to this clone: Other DNA variants within this sample encode the same CDR3. This rearrangement joins TRBV30 to TRBJ2-3; no firm D call. Germline loops: CDR1 GTSNPN, CDR2 SVGIG (reference sequence). The CDR3 is made up of 13 amino acids. V was clipped by 0 bases and J by 0 bases, with 4 bases between them. CDR3 amino acids: CAWSVGSTDTQYF. As DNA, the CDR3 is TGTGCCTGGAGTGTCGGCAGCACAGATACGCAGTATTTT.

V gene TRBV28 combines with J gene TRBJ2-7; no clear D gene. CDR1 and CDR2 from the germline V gene are MDHEN and SYDVKM. The CDR3 loop spans 11 amino acids. Trimming cost V 6 bases and J 6 bases, with 9 bases left between them. This chain's CDR3 is CASSQGFEQYF. The CDR3 coding sequence is TGTGCCAGCAGCCAAGGGTTCGAGCAGTACTTC.

The V call is TRBV9, the J call TRBJ2-1; 7 bases agree with TRBD2. The CDR3 loop spans 14 amino acids. V shed 0 bases and J 8 bases; nucleotides not matched to a gene: 5. Germline CDR1 SGDLS, CDR2 YYNGEE. The CDR3 spells CASSVGGSGYEQFF. CDR3 bases: TGTGCCAGCAGCGTAGGCGGGAGCGGCTATGAGCAGTTCTTC.

The genes are TRBV10-1 and TRBJ2-2, with no clear D. V was clipped by 2 bases and J by 5 bases, with 0 bases between them. Germline V gene sequence: CDR1 WNHNN, CDR2 SYGVQD (reference sequence). The length of the CDR3 is 11 residues. The CDR3 loop reads CASSETGELFF. The CDR3 DNA follows: TGCGCCAGCAGTGAGACCGGGGAGCTGTTTTTT.

V usage is TRBV5-4 and J usage is TRBJ2-7, with D possibly matching TRBD2 (6 bases). V was cut by 0 bases and J by 9 bases, with 10 bases left in between. CDR1 SGHNT and CDR2 YYREEE come from the germline V gene (reference sequence). The CDR3 has 12 amino acids. Here the CDR3 reads CASSLEEGGQYF. The CDR3 DNA is TGTGCCAGCAGCTTGGAGGAGGGCGGGCAGTACTTC.

The chain has TRBV19 and TRBJ2-1; D gene ambiguous. Germline values: CDR1 LNHDA, CDR2 SQIVND (reference sequence). The V gene lost 7 bases and the J gene lost 6 bases, with 10 bases spanning the gap. The CDR3 has 12 amino acids. The CDR3 here is CASKAGLNEQFF. As DNA, the CDR3 is TGTGCCAGTAAGGCAGGCCTCAATGAGCAGTTCTTC.

This clone was found once. The rearrangement links TRBV28 to TRBJ2-7, with D unresolved. The CDR3 is made up of 15 amino acids. V dropped 3 bases and J dropped 0 bases, with 12 bases sitting between them. Germline V gene sequence: CDR1 MDHEN, CDR2 SYDVKM. CDR3 nucleotide sequence: TGTGCCAGCAGTTTCCGAGGCACCCTCTCCTACGAGCAGTACTTC. Amino acid sequence: CASSFRGTLSYEQYF.

The J gene is TRBJ1-1, the V gene TRBV9; TRBD1 matches 8 bases. V lost 4 bases, J lost 1 base, and 6 bases stayed unmatched. This CDR3 spans 15 amino acids. Germline lookup yields CDR1 SGDLS and CDR2 YYNGEE. CDR3 in DNA: TGTGCCAGCAGCCTCCAGGGGGCTTCGAACACTGAAGCTTTCTTT. Amino acids: CASSLQGASNTEAFF. Filled out from reference TRBV9 and TRBJ1-1, the complete variable domain reads DSGVTQTPKHLITATGQRVTLRCSPRSGDLSVYWYQQSLDQGLQFLIQYYNGEERAKGNILERFSAQQFPDLHSELNLSSLELGDSALYFCASSLQGASNTEAFFGQGTRLTVV.

J is TRBJ2-7 and V is TRBV5-8; TRBD1 agrees at 8 bases. The V segment lost 0 bases and the J segment 6 bases; nucleotides outside the gene matches: 5. CDR3 length: 14 amino acids. Germline CDR1 and CDR2: SGHTS and YDEGEE. CDR3 nucleotide sequence: TGTGCCAGCAGCTTGGGCGGACAGGGCGGCGAGCAGTACTTC. Translation: CASSLGGQGGEQYF.

The chain employs TRBV29-1 and TRBJ2-7; 7 bases fit TRBD2. There are 13 residues in the CDR3. CDR1 SQVTM and CDR2 ANQGSEA come from the germline V gene. V lost 2 bases and J lost 7; bases outside the gene matches: 8. The CDR3 spells CSVETVGGGEQYF. The CDR3 nucleotides read TGCAGCGTTGAAACCGTCGGGGGAGGGGAGCAGTACTTC.

The rearrangement links TRBV28 to TRBJ2-6; D ambiguous. The CDR3 runs to 16 residues. V shed 6 bases and J shed 2 bases, with 14 bases lying between them. Germline CDR1 MDHEN, CDR2 SYDVKM. This chain's CDR3 is CASSPRFGPGANVLTF. In DNA, the CDR3 is TGTGCCAGCAGCCCCCGTTTCGGTCCTGGGGCCAACGTCCTGACTTTC. The whole variable domain, filled in from reference TRBV28 and TRBJ2-6, reads DVKVTQSSRYLVKRTGEKVFLECVQDMDHENMFWYRQDPGLGLRLIYFSYDVKMKEKGDIPEGYSVSREKKERFSLILESASTNQTSMYLCASSPRFGPGANVLTFGAGSRLTVL.

The gene calls are TRBV27 and TRBJ2-7, with D possibly TRBD1 on 6 matching bases. Germline V gives CDR1 MNHEY, CDR2 SMNVEV (reference sequence). Trimming took off 4 bases at V and 2 bases at J, with 12 bases between the two ends. This CDR3 contains 14 residues. DNA for the CDR3: TGTGCCAGCAGTTCCGTCGACAGGACCTACGAGCAGTACTTC. Translation gives CASSSVDRTYEQYF.